The next 27 T cell receptor beta chains were all read from a single sample in a study of OX40 agonist ivuxolimab in advanced cancers. Assay used: immunoSEQ multiplex PCR; TCRdb lists only in-frame clones, some missing. This table holds 90,000 or so clones, 80% to 90% found once. Sequenced here: CD4+ or CD8+ T cells sorted from blood, sampled in a trial of the OX40 agonist ivuxolimab. The receptor source for this set is an adult with an advanced solid tumor such as melanoma, head and neck, liver or kidney cancer.

The chain recombines TRBV10-3 with TRBJ2-6; possible D gene TRBD1, 5 bases. Trimming pared 0 bases from V and 2 bases from J, leaving 8 bases between. Germline CDR1 and CDR2: ENHRY and SYGVKD. This CDR3 spans 16 amino acids. CDR3 amino acids: CAISESVRAGANVLTF. CDR3 nucleotide sequence: TGTGCCATCAGTGAGTCGGTCAGGGCTGGGGCCAACGTCCTGACTTTC.

The rearrangement links TRBV29-1 to TRBJ1-1; 7 bases are shared with TRBD1. V shed 5 bases, J shed 4 bases, and the junction held 7 bases outside the gene matches. Germline CDR1 SQVTM, CDR2 ANQGSEA. The CDR3 has 13 amino acids. CDR3 nucleotide sequence: TGCAGCGTTCGCGACAGGGTGGGCACTGAAGCTTTCTTT. It yields the protein CSVRDRVGTEAFF.

The gene calls are TRBV19 and TRBJ2-7; D is uncertain. CDR3 length: 14 residues. CDR1 and CDR2 from the germline V gene are LNHDA and SQIVND (reference sequence). Trimming took 4 bases from V and 3 from J, leaving 13 bases between them. CDR3 loop: CASSKDRNNYEQYF. The CDR3, as DNA: TGTGCCAGTAGTAAGGACCGAAACAACTACGAGCAGTACTTC.

This clone turned up a few times. This rearrangement joins TRBV7-9 to TRBJ1-2, with D possibly TRBD1 on 6 matching bases. Germline loops: CDR1 SEHNR, CDR2 FQNEAQ (reference sequence). The V gene lost 5 bases and the J gene lost 8 bases, with 12 bases spanning the gap. This CDR3 region has 12 residues. The CDR3 region has the DNA TGTGCCAGCAGCCATGGGACATGGGGCTACACCTTC. It codes for CASSHGTWGYTF. Based on the CDR3 plus reference TRBV7-9 and TRBJ1-2, the full variable domain is DTGVSQNPRHKITKRGQNVTFRCDPISEHNRLYWYRQTLGQGPEFLTYFQNEAQLEKSRLLSDRFSAERPKGSFSTLEIQRTEQGDSAMYLCASSHGTWGYTFGSGTRLTVV.

The chain carries TRBV5-4 and TRBJ2-1, with 10 bases aligning to TRBD2. With 0 bases clipped from V and 3 bases from J, the junction kept 3 bases outside the gene matches. The CDR3 spans 16 residues. The germline V gene encodes CDR1 SGHNT and CDR2 YYREEE (reference sequence). The CDR3 nucleotides read TGTGCCAGCAGCTTGGTTTTAGCGGGGGGCTACAATGAGCAGTTCTTC. Translating gives CASSLVLAGGYNEQFF.

As concerns this clone: This sample also contains other DNA sequences that code for the same CDR3. The chain uses TRBV9 and TRBJ2-2; no definite D call. This CDR3 is 14 amino acids long. The germline V and J ends were trimmed by 0 bases and 1 base, with 4 bases remaining between them. Germline V gene lookup returns CDR1 SGDLS and CDR2 YYNGEE. CDR3 residues: CASSVAGNTGELFF. The CDR3 region has the DNA TGTGCCAGCAGCGTAGCAGGGAACACCGGGGAGCTGTTTTTT.

The sample holds a few counts of this clone. The gene calls are TRBV4-3 and TRBJ1-4; possibly TRBD1 for D (5 bases). The length of the CDR3 is 16 residues. V was shortened by 0 bases and J by 7 bases, with 15 bases between the two germline ends. The germline gives CDR1 LGHNA, CDR2 YSLEER. In nucleotides, the CDR3 is TGCGCCAGCAGCCAAGATAAAGGGGAGGGGAGTGAAAAACTGTTTTTT. It yields the protein CASSQDKGEGSEKLFF.

CDR3 nucleotides: TGTGCCATCAGGGGGGACAGTGGGTATCAGCCCCAGCATTTT. Translated, it gives CAIRGDSGYQPQHF. V and J are TRBV10-3 and TRBJ1-5; 7 positions agree with TRBD1. In germline, CDR1 is ENHRY, CDR2 SYGVKD. Unmatched junction bases numbered 7, after V lost 6 bases and J lost 5 bases. The CDR3 consists of 14 residues.

This chain connects TRBV5-6 to TRBJ2-5; TRBD2 matches at 8 bases. Per the germline V gene, CDR1 is SGHDT and CDR2 is YYEEEE. V lost 2 bases and J lost 5; bases outside the gene matches: 8. This CDR3 is 15 amino acids long. The chain's CDR3 is CASSFSAGARETQYF. CDR3 DNA sequence: TGTGCCAGCAGCTTCTCAGCGGGAGCTCGTGAGACCCAGTACTTC. The full variable domain, completed using reference TRBV5-6 and TRBJ2-5, is DAGVTQSPTHLIKTRGQQVTLRCSPKSGHDTVSWYQQALGQGPQFIFQYYEEEERQRGNFPDRFSGHQFPNYSSELNVNALLLGDSALYLCASSFSAGARETQYFGPGTRLLVL.

A single count supports this clone. The chain joins TRBV7-3 to TRBJ2-1; maybe TRBD2 (5 bases). CDR3 length equals 15 residues. V lost 1 base, J lost 4 bases, and 11 bases lay in between. Germline loops: CDR1 SGHTA, CDR2 FQGTGA. The CDR3 coding sequence is TGTGCCAGCAGCTTAAATTTAGCGCCTTACAATGAGCAGTTCTTC. Its translation is CASSLNLAPYNEQFF.

The rearrangement joins TRBV4-3 to TRBJ1-1, with a weak D call TRBD1 (6 bases). Germline V gene data show CDR1 as LGHNA and CDR2 as YSLEER. V was shortened by 3 bases and J by 4 bases, with 15 bases between the two germline ends. The CDR3 length is 15 residues. The CDR3 DNA follows: TGCGCCAGCAGCCAGGTAGGGGGGCGAGCCACTGAAGCTTTCTTT. Protein sequence: CASSQVGGRATEAFF.

The chain carries TRBV5-1 and TRBJ2-1, with 14 bases identical to TRBD2. CDR1 and CDR2 from the germline V gene are SGHRS and YFSETQ. V was pared by 0 bases and J by 8 bases, with 7 bases of the junction left unmatched. The CDR3 loop spans 17 amino acids. The CDR3 coding sequence is TGCGCCAGCAGCTTGGACACCGGGACTAGCGGGAGCTATGAGCAGTTCTTC. It codes for CASSLDTGTSGSYEQFF.

Concerning this clone: The sample carries other DNA sequences with the same CDR3. This chain joins TRBV7-2 and TRBJ1-2; 7 bases fit TRBD1. Germline CDR1 and CDR2: SGHTA and FQGNSA. The CDR3 is made up of 15 amino acids. The ends lost 1 base at V and 2 bases at J; junction bases unmatched: 4. The CDR3 protein is CASSLGGTDNYGYTF. The CDR3 region has the DNA TGTGCCAGCAGCTTAGGGGGGACAGACAACTATGGCTACACCTTC.

This sequence joins TRBV19 and TRBJ1-2; D is possibly TRBD1 (6 bases). Trimming shortened V by 4 bases and J by 7 bases, and 13 bases separated the two germline ends. CDR1 is LNHDA and CDR2 is SQIVND in the germline V gene (reference sequence). The CDR3 loop spans 13 amino acids. For the CDR3, the DNA is TGTGCCAGTAGTAGCCGACAGGTTGGTGGCTACACCTTC. It translates to CASSSRQVGGYTF.

The rearrangement uses TRBV4-3 and TRBJ2-7; TRBD1 matches 7 bases. V gave up 6 bases and J gave up 6 bases; unmatched junction bases: 8. Germline V lookup: CDR1 LGHNA, CDR2 YSLEER. The CDR3 extends over 13 amino acids. The CDR3: CASSDRENGEQYF. The CDR3 DNA follows: TGCGCCAGCAGTGACAGGGAAAATGGCGAGCAGTACTTC.

The chain employs TRBV5-1 and TRBJ2-7; no firm D call. V lost 4 bases, J lost 2 bases, and 16 bases lay in between. CDR3 size: 15 residues. Germline V gives CDR1 SGHRS, CDR2 YFSETQ. The CDR3 nucleotides read TGCGCCAGCAGCGGGTCGGTAGATTTGGCCTACGAGCAGTACTTC. Translating it yields CASSGSVDLAYEQYF.

The J gene is TRBJ2-1, the V gene TRBV6-5; no reliable D call. Trimming cost V 4 bases and J 8 bases, with 6 bases left between them. Germline loops: CDR1 MNHEY, CDR2 SVGAGI. CDR3 length: 11 residues. The CDR3 bases are TGTGCCAGCAGTTCAAGAGATGAGCAGTTCTTC. Amino acid sequence: CASSSRDEQFF.

This chain joins TRBV10-3 and TRBJ1-1; a possible D gene is TRBD1 (5 bases). This CDR3 contains 14 residues. The V gene's germline CDR1 is ENHRY and CDR2 SYGVKD. V was trimmed by 6 bases and J by 2 bases, leaving 13 bases between them. The CDR3 spells CAISPGRPNTEAFF. The DNA of the CDR3 is TGTGCCATCAGCCCGGGACGGCCCAACACTGAAGCTTTCTTT.

The V gene is TRBV11-3, the J gene TRBJ2-1; 13 bases map to TRBD2. The CDR3 is 15 residues long. Trimming removed 5 bases from V and 4 bases from J; junction bases left unmatched: 2. Germline CDR1 SGHNT, CDR2 YENEEA. This chain's CDR3 is CASSPGLAGYNEQFF. Written as DNA, the CDR3 is TGTGCCAGCAGCCCGGGACTAGCGGGATACAATGAGCAGTTCTTC.

This chain uses TRBV20-1 with TRBJ1-2; 7 bases are shared with TRBD1. Germline values: CDR1 DFQATT, CDR2 SNEGSKA (reference sequence). This CDR3 has 11 residues. Germline trimming cut 7 bases from V and 8 bases from J; bases unmatched to any gene: 7. CDR3: CSVTGTEGYTF. The CDR3 DNA follows: TGCAGTGTTACCGGGACAGAAGGCTACACCTTC.

The chain recombines TRBV5-8 with TRBJ1-2; D is ambiguous. The CDR3 spans 13 residues. Germline CDR1 SGHTS, CDR2 YDEGEE. The V end lost 4 bases, the J end lost 8 bases, and 15 bases lay between the germline ends. This CDR3 reads CASSVTRGVGYTF. In DNA form, the CDR3 reads TGTGCCAGCAGCGTAACCCGGGGTGTGGGCTACACCTTC.

This rearrangement joins TRBV5-1 to TRBJ2-1; the match to TRBD2 covers 11 bases. This CDR3 contains 15 residues. The trim removed 2 bases at V and 4 bases at J, leaving 2 bases unmatched. The V gene's germline CDR1 is SGHRS and CDR2 YFSETQ. CDR3 sequence reads: CASSFTSGGYNEQFF. The CDR3, as DNA: TGCGCCAGCAGCTTCACTAGCGGGGGATACAATGAGCAGTTCTTC.

In DNA, the CDR3 is TGTGCCAGCAGCTTAGTCATCTTCCGCACAGATACGCAGTATTTT. Protein sequence: CASSLVIFRTDTQYF. The chain is built from TRBV7-2 and TRBJ2-3; the D is unclear. The V gene's germline CDR1 is SGHTA and CDR2 FQGNSA. This CDR3 has 15 amino acids. V was cut by 1 base and J by 1 base, with 9 bases left in between.

The chain has TRBV19 and TRBJ2-2; 10 nucleotides align to TRBD1. Trimming removed 10 bases from V and 5 bases from J; junction bases left unmatched: 13. The length of the CDR3 is 16 residues. Germline V gene sequence: CDR1 LNHDA, CDR2 SQIVND (reference sequence). CDR3 region: CAIRLGDRGETGELFF. Written as DNA, the CDR3 is TGTGCCATCCGGCTGGGGGACAGGGGTGAGACCGGGGAGCTGTTTTTT.

The rearrangement joins TRBV18 to TRBJ1-4; 9 bases map to TRBD1. V trimming: 6 bases; J trimming: 7 bases; junction bases outside the gene matches: 6. The germline V gene encodes CDR1 KGHSH and CDR2 LQKENI. The CDR3 extends over 14 amino acids. CDR3 in amino acids: CASSQDRGSEKLFF. CDR3 in DNA: TGTGCCAGCTCCCAAGACAGGGGGAGTGAAAAACTGTTTTTT.

The rearrangement uses TRBV28 and TRBJ1-1; possibly TRBD1 for D (6 bases). CDR1 MDHEN and CDR2 SYDVKM come from the germline V gene. This CDR3 has 15 residues. Trimming left V 7 bases short and J 3 bases short, with 18 bases between. As DNA, the CDR3 is TGTGCCAGCATGTCGGGGGGCGTTGGGGACACTGAAGCTTTCTTT. It is translated as CASMSGGVGDTEAFF.

CDR3 residues: CASSLPLEGELFF. DNA of the CDR3: TGTGCCAGCAGCCTGCCTCTGGAAGGGGAGCTGTTTTTT. V gene TRBV7-2 combines with J gene TRBJ2-2, with D hard to call. Germline V gene data show CDR1 as SGHTA and CDR2 as FQGNSA. Trimming took 5 bases from V and 8 from J, leaving 12 bases between them. This CDR3 region has 13 residues.